This is a list of T cell receptor beta chains from one sample in a study of T cells in Graves' hyperthyroidism and ophthalmopathy. TCRdb reprocessed the multiplex PCR reads via MiXCR and lists one record per CDR3 protein. The repertoire holds about 260,000 distinct CDR3 sequences, less than 20% seen once, with approximately 30% in the top ten. The sample was blood. The receptors were sampled from a woman under 30 with Graves' ophthalmopathy. The CDR3 runs from the conserved cysteine through the conserved F or W. D genes are given only for firm matches. The size field is filled for only some rows; it gives once, few, many or a size class.

clone size: few
J gene: TRBJ1-2
D gene: .
V gene: TRBV6-1
CDR3 DNA: TGTGCCAGCAGCTCCGGATCAGGGGAATATGGCTACACCTTC
CDR3 protein: CASSSGSGEYGYTF

clone size: many
J gene: TRBJ2-1
D gene: .
V gene: TRBV4-3
CDR3 DNA: TGCGCCAGCAGCCTGGGACTCACCCTATACAATGAGCAGTTCTTC
CDR3 protein: CASSLGLTLYNEQFF

clone size: many
J gene: TRBJ2-1
D gene: TRBD2
V gene: TRBV7-3
CDR3 DNA: TGTGCCAGCAGCTTAAGTAGTAGCGGGGATTACAATGAGCAGTTCTTC
CDR3 protein: CASSLSSSGDYNEQFF

clone size: .
J gene: TRBJ2-2
D gene: TRBD2
V gene: TRBV12-3/TRBV12-4
CDR3 DNA: TGTGCCAGCAGGGGGGGGTCCCCAGGCGGGGAGCTGTTTTTT
CDR3 protein: CASRGGSPGGELFF

clone size: many
J gene: TRBJ2-3
D gene: TRBD2
V gene: TRBV9
CDR3 DNA: TGTGCCAGCAGGGAGCGGCGGGGGGGCCCAGATACGCAGTATTTT
CDR3 protein: CASRERRGGPDTQYF

clone size: many
J gene: TRBJ2-3
D gene: TRBD2
V gene: TRBV24-1
CDR3 DNA: TGTGCCACCAGTGATTTGGTATCTAGCGGGACCAGCACAGATACGCAGTATTTT
CDR3 protein: CATSDLVSSGTSTDTQYF

clone size: many
J gene: TRBJ2-1
D gene: TRBD2
V gene: TRBV18
CDR3 DNA: TGTGCCAGCTCACCGGTGTGGCGGGAGAGTGATGAGCAGTTCTTC
CDR3 protein: CASSPVWRESDEQFF

clone size: .
J gene: TRBJ2-7
D gene: .
V gene: TRBV5-4
CDR3 DNA: TGTGCCAGCAGGCCCTGGACAGATTACGAGCAGTACTTC
CDR3 protein: CASRPWTDYEQYF

clone size: .
J gene: TRBJ2-1
D gene: .
V gene: TRBV18
CDR3 DNA: TGTGCCAGCTCACCACCGGGGAGTGGGGGGACCAAAACCTCCTACGAGCAGTTCTTC
CDR3 protein: CASSPPGSGGTKTSYEQFF

clone size: many
J gene: TRBJ1-1
D gene: .
V gene: TRBV5-1
CDR3 DNA: TGCGCCAGCAGCTCCAGGGAGATAAGGTACACTGAAGCTTTCTTT
CDR3 protein: CASSSREIRYTEAFF

clone size: .
J gene: TRBJ2-7
D gene: TRBD1
V gene: TRBV7-3
CDR3 DNA: TGTGCCAGCAGCTTAGATTCCGGACAGGGAGTGTTCTACGAGCAGTACTTC
CDR3 protein: CASSLDSGQGVFYEQYF

clone size: many
J gene: TRBJ1-2
D gene: TRBD1
V gene: TRBV5-5
CDR3 DNA: TGTGCCAGCTCGGGACAGGGGGCGAGTGACTATGGCTACACCTTC
CDR3 protein: CASSGQGASDYGYTF

clone size: few
J gene: TRBJ2-3
D gene: TRBD2
V gene: TRBV4-2
CDR3 DNA: TGTGCCAGCAGCCCCGGGACTAGCGACACAGATACGCAGTATTTT
CDR3 protein: CASSPGTSDTDTQYF

clone size: many
J gene: TRBJ2-1
D gene: TRBD2
V gene: TRBV20-1
CDR3 DNA: TGCAGTGCTGTAGCGGGAGGAGTTGATGAGCAGTTCTTC
CDR3 protein: CSAVAGGVDEQFF

clone size: .
J gene: TRBJ1-1
D gene: .
V gene: TRBV6-1
CDR3 DNA: TGTGCCAGCAGTGAAACGAGGGGGACTGAAGCTTTCTTT
CDR3 protein: CASSETRGTEAFF

clone size: many
J gene: TRBJ2-5
D gene: TRBD2
V gene: TRBV28
CDR3 DNA: TGTGCCAGCAACCCAACGGTGAGGACTAGCGGGAGGGGGGAGTACTTC
CDR3 protein: CASNPTVRTSGRGEYF

clone size: .
J gene: TRBJ1-2
D gene: TRBD1
V gene: TRBV12-3/TRBV12-4
CDR3 DNA: TGTGCCAGCAGTGAGACAGGGGTTTATGGCTACACCTTC
CDR3 protein: CASSETGVYGYTF

clone size: .
J gene: TRBJ2-2
D gene: TRBD1
V gene: TRBV6-2/TRBV6-3
CDR3 DNA: TGTGCCAGCAGTTACGGTTTGGTTCAGGGGGCCGACACCGGGGAGCTGTTTTTT
CDR3 protein: CASSYGLVQGADTGELFF

clone size: many
J gene: TRBJ1-4
D gene: TRBD1
V gene: TRBV5-1
CDR3 DNA: TGCGCCAGCAGCCTCACAGGGGGCGGCAATGAAAAACTGTTTTTT
CDR3 protein: CASSLTGGGNEKLFF

clone size: many
J gene: TRBJ2-1
D gene: TRBD2
V gene: TRBV6-5
CDR3 DNA: TGTGCCAGCAGTTACTCGATGCGGGGGGGTCAGTTCTTC
CDR3 protein: CASSYSMRGGQFF

clone size: few
J gene: TRBJ2-3
D gene: .
V gene: TRBV20-1
CDR3 DNA: TGCAGTGCTAGTGGAGACAGAGGCACAGATACGCAGTATTTT
CDR3 protein: CSASGDRGTDTQYF

clone size: .
J gene: TRBJ2-3
D gene: .
V gene: TRBV11-2
CDR3 DNA: TGTGCCAGCAGCTTCCGCCTGCCGGGACTCGCAGATACGCAGTATTTT
CDR3 protein: CASSFRLPGLADTQYF

clone size: few
J gene: TRBJ1-1
D gene: .
V gene: TRBV18
CDR3 DNA: TGTGCCAGTAGAGGAGAGACTGAAGCTTTCTTT
CDR3 protein: CASRGETEAFF

clone size: .
J gene: TRBJ2-5
D gene: TRBD1
V gene: TRBV7-2
CDR3 DNA: TGTGCCAGCAGCCCTAGACAGGGGGCGCGCGAGACCCAGTACTTC
CDR3 protein: CASSPRQGARETQYF

clone size: many
J gene: TRBJ2-5
D gene: TRBD1
V gene: TRBV12-3/TRBV12-4
CDR3 DNA: TGTGCCAGCAGCTGGGGGACAGGGGTTGAGACCCAGTACTTC
CDR3 protein: CASSWGTGVETQYF

clone size: many
J gene: TRBJ2-7
D gene: TRBD1
V gene: TRBV7-9
CDR3 DNA: TGTGCCAGCAGCTTGGAGACAGGGGTCCACGAGCAGTACTTC
CDR3 protein: CASSLETGVHEQYF

clone size: many
J gene: TRBJ2-7
D gene: .
V gene: TRBV30
CDR3 DNA: TGTGCCTGGAGTGTGTCACTAACCTCCTACGAGCAGTACTTC
CDR3 protein: CAWSVSLTSYEQYF